This passage covers 30 T cell receptor beta chains from one sample sequenced in a study of T cell repertoires in cytomegalovirus infection. Each CDR3 protein is one row after TCRdb ran MiXCR on the reads. The top ten hold about 10% of the sample, which has more than 150,000 distinct CDR3 sequences, around 24% seen once. The material sequenced was PBMCs. Receptors originate from a human donor in good health (CMV status not recorded). Some clones in this sample may be carry-over from other donors' samples.

This clonotype was seen ten or more times. The chain has TRBV7-2 and TRBJ2-2; D is possibly TRBD1 (5 bases). This CDR3 has 15 amino acids. V lost 2 bases and J 1 base, leaving 8 bases between the germline ends. CDR1 is SGHTA, CDR2 FQGNSA, per germline. The CDR3: CASSLQGGNTGELFF. In DNA form, the CDR3 reads TGTGCCAGCAGCTTACAGGGTGGGAACACCGGGGAGCTGTTTTTT.

This clonotype was counted between two and nine times. DNA of the CDR3: TGTGCCAGCAGCTTAGCGGGCGTCGCTCAGCCCCAGCATTTT. Protein product: CASSLAGVAQPQHF. The chain combines TRBV7-2 with TRBJ1-5; no clear D gene. V was pared by 0 bases and J by 6 bases, with 9 bases between. Per the germline V gene, CDR1 is SGHTA and CDR2 is FQGNSA. This CDR3 is built from 14 residues.

The chain has TRBV28 and TRBJ2-7; 8 positions match TRBD1. Looked up from germline, CDR1 is MDHEN and CDR2 is SYDVKM. CDR3 size: 16 residues. V trimming: 3 bases; J trimming: 0 bases; junction bases outside the gene matches: 7. The CDR3 region is CASSFIGTGSSYEQYF. The CDR3 coding sequence is TGTGCCAGCAGTTTTATAGGGACAGGATCCTCCTACGAGCAGTACTTC.

Many counts were recorded for this clonotype. The rearrangement joins TRBV7-2 to TRBJ1-5; D remains ambiguous. The CDR3 spans 14 residues. Germline V gene sequence: CDR1 SGHTA, CDR2 FQGNSA. V was cut by 3 bases and J by 2 bases, with 8 bases left in between. The CDR3 sequence: CASSFDMGNQPQHF. The CDR3 DNA reads TGTGCCAGCAGCTTTGACATGGGCAATCAGCCCCAGCATTTT.

The chain has TRBV6-1 and TRBJ1-2; TRBD1 is a possible D gene (5 bases). The CDR3 runs to 13 residues. Trimming stripped 0 bases from V and 8 bases from J, with 10 bases between. The V gene's germline CDR1 is MNHNS and CDR2 SASEGT. CDR3: CASSEAGRTGYTF. In nucleotides, the CDR3 is TGTGCCAGCAGTGAAGCAGGGCGGACAGGCTACACCTTC.

This clonotype was seen ten or more times. This CDR3 is CASSIGVNEKLFF. DNA of the CDR3: TGTGCCAGCAGCATCGGGGTTAATGAAAAACTGTTTTTT. The chain links TRBV7-3 to TRBJ1-4, with D uncertain. Germline assignment: CDR1 SGHTA and CDR2 FQGTGA. This CDR3 contains 13 residues. Trimming cost V 5 bases and J 4 bases, with 8 bases left between them.

This clonotype was seen many times. The chain links TRBV12-3 or TRBV12-4 to TRBJ1-2, with 8 positions matching TRBD1. The CDR3 sequence is 14 residues long. The J segment lost 4 bases and the V segment lost 5 bases, leaving 6 bases of the junction unmatched. CDR3 bases: TGTGCCAGCAGTCGACAGGGGAGAGGCTATGGCTACACCTTC. This encodes CASSRQGRGYGYTF.

This clonotype was detected a few times. The V call is TRBV6-5, the J call TRBJ2-2; TRBD1 agrees at 8 bases. The trim removed 7 bases at V and 4 bases at J, leaving 11 bases unmatched. The CDR3 totals 16 residues. Germline V gives CDR1 MNHEY, CDR2 SVGAGI. The CDR3 nucleotides are TGTGCCAGCATGTTTGCAGGGGGCTGGACCACCGGGGAGCTGTTTTTT. Residues: CASMFAGGWTTGELFF.

This clonotype was detected a few times. This rearrangement joins TRBV3-1 to TRBJ1-5, with a tentative D call TRBD1 (5 bases). This CDR3 spans 15 amino acids. Trimming stripped 0 bases from V and 5 bases from J, with 11 bases between. Germline-derived CDR1 and CDR2 are LGHDT and YNNKEL (reference sequence). In DNA, the CDR3 is TGTGCCAGCAGCCAAGACCGCCAGGGAGATCAGCCCCAGCATTTT. Protein sequence: CASSQDRQGDQPQHF.

The chain couples TRBV12-3 or TRBV12-4 to TRBJ1-2; 7 nucleotides line up with TRBD1. CDR3 length equals 13 residues. V lost 3 bases and J lost 9; bases outside the gene matches: 7. The CDR3 bases are TGTGCCAGCAGTTTGAGGGGGACAGAAAGCTACACCTTC. Its translation is CASSLRGTESYTF.

This clonotype was counted between two and nine times. The chain employs TRBV29-1 and TRBJ1-2, with a tentative D call TRBD1 (6 bases). Germline V CDR1 and CDR2: SQVTM, ANQGSEA. CDR3 size: 13 residues. With 6 bases removed from V and 7 bases from J, the gap between germline ends came to 18 bases. Here the CDR3 reads CSVPEQGETGYTF. Here the CDR3 DNA reads TGCAGCGTCCCAGAACAGGGTGAAACTGGCTACACCTTC.

In its sample, this clonotype was seen many times. The chain combines TRBV2 with TRBJ2-7, with TRBD1 matching over 9 bases. Germline V gene sequence: CDR1 SNHLY, CDR2 FYNNEI. This CDR3 region has 14 residues. V lost 6 bases to trimming and J lost 9 bases; unmatched junction nucleotides: 12. The CDR3 here is CASRGWTGEEGQYF. The CDR3 nucleotides read TGTGCCAGCAGGGGATGGACAGGGGAAGAAGGGCAGTACTTC. Complete variable domain (other parts from reference TRBV2 and TRBJ2-7): EPEVTQTPSHQVTQMGQEVILRCVPISNHLYFYWYRQILGQKVEFLVSFYNNEISEKSEIFDDQFSVERPDGSNFTLKIRSTKLEDSAMYFCASRGWTGEEGQYFGPGTRLTVT.

The CDR3 here is CAWSSQRSYSGANVLTF. The CDR3 nucleotides read TGTGCCTGGAGTTCGCAGCGGAGCTACTCTGGGGCCAACGTCCTGACTTTC. The chain carries TRBV30 and TRBJ2-6; TRBD2 might be the D (5 bases). The germline CDR1 and CDR2 sequences are GTSNPN and SVGIG (reference sequence). The CDR3 consists of 17 residues. Trimming stripped 2 bases from V and 0 bases from J, with 14 bases between.

The genes are TRBV10-3 and TRBJ2-7; D is perhaps TRBD2 (6 bases). Germline V gene lookup returns CDR1 ENHRY and CDR2 SYGVKD. The CDR3 is 13 amino acids. The V end was cut by 5 bases, the J end by 3 bases, with 11 bases between. The CDR3 DNA is TGTGCCATCAGTTCCTCGACTAGCTACGAGCAGTACTTC. It encodes CAISSSTSYEQYF.

V is TRBV28 and J is TRBJ2-7, with 7 bases identical to TRBD1. Unmatched junction bases numbered 7, after V lost 6 bases and J lost 5 bases. Germline CDR1 reads MDHEN; CDR2 reads SYDVKM. CDR3 length equals 13 residues. CDR3 amino acids: CASRVGRGNEQYF. The DNA of the CDR3 is TGTGCCAGCAGAGTTGGCAGGGGGAACGAGCAGTACTTC.

In this sample, this clonotype turned up many times. This rearrangement joins TRBV7-2 to TRBJ2-1; the match to TRBD2 covers 13 bases. Trimming took 1 base from V and 9 from J; bases not matched to a gene: 6. The CDR3 has 16 amino acids. Germline V gives CDR1 SGHTA, CDR2 FQGNSA. The CDR3 reads CASSLGGTSGNSEQFF. CDR3 bases: TGTGCCAGCAGCTTAGGAGGGACTAGCGGGAATAGTGAGCAGTTCTTC.

The rearrangement links TRBV27 to TRBJ2-1; D gene ambiguous. Germline loops: CDR1 MNHEY, CDR2 SMNVEV (reference sequence). V lost 4 bases and J lost 0, with 7 bases in between. The CDR3 has 14 amino acids. CDR3 bases: TGTGCCAGCAGTTACAGAACCTCCTACAATGAGCAGTTCTTC. Translation gives CASSYRTSYNEQFF.

The chain couples TRBV12-3 or TRBV12-4 to TRBJ2-1, with 8 bases identical to TRBD2. The CDR3 totals 14 residues. V dropped 8 bases and J dropped 2; count of bases not matched to a gene: 5. In nucleotides, the CDR3 is TGTGCCAGCCGTCAGCGGGAGACCTACAATGAGCAGTTCTTC. As protein: CASRQRETYNEQFF.

The chain has TRBV30 and TRBJ2-2; weak D call: TRBD2 (5 bases). Trimming stripped 2 bases from V and 4 bases from J, with 20 bases between. The CDR3 runs 17 residues. The germline V gene has CDR1 GTSNPN and CDR2 SVGIG (reference sequence). CDR3 protein: CAWSSAWRTWGTGELFF. The CDR3 nucleotides are TGTGCCTGGAGTTCCGCGTGGAGGACCTGGGGCACCGGGGAGCTGTTTTTT.

This clonotype has more than one count but fewer than ten. The rearrangement uses TRBV7-3 and TRBJ2-3; perhaps TRBD1 as D (6 bases). The CDR3 sequence is 15 residues long. The V end lost 6 bases, the J end lost 4 bases, and 17 bases lay between the germline ends. CDR1 and CDR2 (germline): SGHTA, FQGTGA. The CDR3 DNA is TGTGCCAGCAGTTTCAGGGGAAATTTGGCAGATACGCAGTATTTT. Its translation: CASSFRGNLADTQYF.

This clonotype was counted a few times. This chain's CDR3 is CASSLAGQTSEAFF. In DNA, the CDR3 is TGCGCCAGCAGCTTGGCGGGCCAGACATCCGAAGCTTTCTTT. V and J are TRBV5-1 and TRBJ1-1; D not certain. The CDR3 totals 14 residues. V was shortened by 0 bases and J by 8 bases, with 14 bases between the two germline ends. From germline, CDR1 is SGHRS and CDR2 YFSETQ.

As to this clonotype: The CDR3 does not end in the conserved phenylalanine or tryptophan, so this is likely a read error. The rearrangement joins TRBV27 to TRBJ2-2, with D tentatively TRBD1 (5 bases). Trimming shortened V by 4 bases and J by 0 bases, and 9 bases separated the two germline ends. The CDR3 has 15 amino acids. Germline V gene data show CDR1 as MNHEY and CDR2 as SMNVEV (reference sequence). The CDR3 is CASSYVTANTGELFY. In DNA form, the CDR3 reads TGTGCCAGCAGTTATGTGACAGCGAACACCGGGGAGCTGTTTTAT.

This chain connects TRBV6-8 to TRBJ2-7; 10 bases are a match to TRBD2. The CDR3 contains 15 residues. V was pared by 2 bases and J by 6 bases, with 7 bases of the junction left unmatched. The V gene's germline CDR1 is MNHGY and CDR2 SAAAGT. Written as DNA, the CDR3 is TGTGCCAGCAGTTACGTTTCTAGCGGGAGTCGCGAGCAGTACTTC. Residues: CASSYVSSGSREQYF.

This clonotype showed up many times. The V gene is TRBV7-6, the J gene TRBJ2-3, with 9 bases aligning to TRBD2. In germline, CDR1 is SGHVS, CDR2 FNYEAQ. CDR3 length equals 16 residues. J gave up 5 bases and V 5 bases, and 11 bases lay outside the gene matches. The CDR3 coding sequence is TGTGCCAGCAGCCCTATAGCGGGAGAAGATATAGATACGCAGTATTTT. This sequence encodes CASSPIAGEDIDTQYF.

This clonotype showed up just a few times. This chain links TRBV19 with TRBJ1-4; D remains unclear. The germline V gene encodes CDR1 LNHDA and CDR2 SQIVND (reference sequence). The ends were cut back, 3 bases at V and 1 base at J, with 9 bases in the middle. This CDR3 has 15 residues. The CDR3: CASSMSAGTNEKLFF. The CDR3 DNA reads TGTGCCAGTAGTATGTCGGCGGGAACTAATGAAAAACTGTTTTTT.

This clonotype was counted ten times or more. The CDR3 coding sequence is TGTGCCAGCGGGTCAGCCGGGAGTCATGAAAAACTGTTTTTT. Translating it yields CASGSAGSHEKLFF. The V gene is TRBV7-8, the J gene TRBJ1-4, with D hard to call. Germline values: CDR1 SGHVS, CDR2 FQNEAQ. Deletions cut 8 bases from V and 6 bases from J, with 16 bases between. The length of the CDR3 is 14 residues.

This clonotype was counted only a few times. The chain has TRBV19 and TRBJ2-7; 8 bases agree with TRBD1. The ends lost 1 base at V and 2 bases at J; junction bases unmatched: 1. CDR1 and CDR2 from the germline V gene are LNHDA and SQIVND (reference sequence). This CDR3 has 14 amino acids. The CDR3 nucleotides read TGTGCCAGTAGTATAGCGGGACAGGCCTACGAGCAGTACTTC. It translates to CASSIAGQAYEQYF.

In this sample, this clonotype turned up a few times. The V and J genes are TRBV7-3 and TRBJ1-5; D perhaps matches TRBD1 (6 bases). Trimming removed 4 bases from V and 4 bases from J, with 11 bases in between. Germline V gives CDR1 SGHTA, CDR2 FQGTGA. CDR3 length: 14 residues. In DNA form, the CDR3 reads TGTGCCAGCAGCTCATACAGGGAGAATCAGCCCCAGCATTTT. Translated, it gives CASSSYRENQPQHF.

This clonotype was found many times. V is TRBV7-8 and J is TRBJ2-4; D not resolved. Germline V gene sequence: CDR1 SGHVS, CDR2 FQNEAQ. The CDR3 loop spans 17 amino acids. The V and J ends lost 4 bases and 0 bases respectively, with 16 bases between them. The CDR3 protein is CASSSSASLLAKNIQYF. CDR3 DNA sequence: TGTGCCAGCAGCTCTTCGGCATCACTCTTAGCCAAAAACATTCAGTACTTC.

This clonotype occurred a few times. J is TRBJ1-4 and V is TRBV5-5; D may be TRBD1 (6 bases). Germline V gives CDR1 SGHKS, CDR2 YYEKEE (reference sequence). The CDR3 sequence is 15 residues long. Trimming removed 0 bases from V and 8 bases from J, with 14 bases in between. The CDR3 nucleotides are TGTGCCAGCAGCTTGGGGGGGCCCAGGCAGGAAAAACTGTTTTTT. Protein: CASSLGGPRQEKLFF.